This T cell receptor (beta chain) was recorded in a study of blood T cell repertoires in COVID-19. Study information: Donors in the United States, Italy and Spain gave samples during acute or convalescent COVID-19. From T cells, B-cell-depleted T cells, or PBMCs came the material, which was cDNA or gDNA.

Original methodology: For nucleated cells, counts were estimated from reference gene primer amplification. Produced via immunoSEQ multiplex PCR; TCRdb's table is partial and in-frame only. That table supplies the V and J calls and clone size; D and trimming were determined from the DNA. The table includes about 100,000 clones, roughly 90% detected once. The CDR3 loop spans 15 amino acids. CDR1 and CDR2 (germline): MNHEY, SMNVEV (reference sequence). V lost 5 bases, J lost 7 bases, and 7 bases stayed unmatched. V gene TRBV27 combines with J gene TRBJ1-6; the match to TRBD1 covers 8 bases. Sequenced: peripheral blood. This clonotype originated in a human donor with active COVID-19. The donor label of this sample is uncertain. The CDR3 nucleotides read TGTGCCAGCAGTCTCCAGACAGGGGTCAATTCACCCCTCCACTTT. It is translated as CASSLQTGVNSPLHF.